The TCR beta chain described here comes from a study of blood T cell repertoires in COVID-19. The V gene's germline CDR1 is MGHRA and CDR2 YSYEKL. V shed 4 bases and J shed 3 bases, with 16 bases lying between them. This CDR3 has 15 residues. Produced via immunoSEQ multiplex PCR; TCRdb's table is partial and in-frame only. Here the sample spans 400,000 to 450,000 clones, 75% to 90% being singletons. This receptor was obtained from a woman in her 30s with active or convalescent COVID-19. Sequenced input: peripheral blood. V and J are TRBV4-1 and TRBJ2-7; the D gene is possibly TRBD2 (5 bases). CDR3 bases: TGCGCCAGCAGCCTAAGTTACGTGGGAGACTACGAGCAGTACTTC. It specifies CASSLSYVGDYEQYF.